This T cell receptor (beta chain) was profiled in a study of blood T cell repertoires in COVID-19. Study overall: Sites across the United States, Italy and Spain contributed samples from acute and convalescent COVID-19. From T cells, B-cell-depleted T cells, or PBMCs came the material, which was cDNA or gDNA.

Original processing methods: The assay estimated nucleated cells by amplifying reference gene primers. Assay: immunoSEQ multiplex PCR; the TCRdb copy retains only in-frame clones and omits some. The DNA was the basis for D and trimming; V, J and clone size are from that table. The sample holds a few hundred thousand clones; about nine tenths are singletons and the top ten take 1%. After removal of 4 bases from V and 3 bases from J, the junction contained 2 bases not matched to a gene. Germline V gene data show CDR1 as SGHTA and CDR2 as FQGNSA. This CDR3 is 15 amino acids long. The source material was peripheral blood. The source is a man over 45 with active or convalescent COVID-19. V and J are TRBV7-2 and TRBJ2-7; 14 bases are shared with TRBD2. The DNA of the CDR3 is TGTGCCAGCAGCTCGGGACTAGCGGGAGTCTACGAGCAGTACTTC. Encoded protein: CASSSGLAGVYEQYF.